This T cell receptor (beta chain) was sequenced during a study of T cells in Graves' hyperthyroidism and ophthalmopathy. On the study more broadly: Peripheral blood was secured at the point of initial diagnosis, before any treatment. Whole-study findings and limits: Most thyroid clonotypes expanded above 0.001 were also detected in blood.

It was RNA transcripts that yielded the amplified TCR beta CDR3 regions. HTBI primers were used for first-round RT-PCR of the TCR CDR3. TCRdb analysed the multiplex PCR reads with MiXCR anew, one entry per CDR3 protein. The table shows around 620,000 distinct CDR3 sequences, with 13% to 15% occurring only once. Germline trimming cut 5 bases from V and 7 bases from J; bases unmatched to any gene: 11. CDR3 length equals 16 residues. Germline V gene lookup returns CDR1 SGHTA and CDR2 FQGTGA. Fresh peripheral blood, roughly 10 ml, was the source of the PBMCs. To note about this clonotype: What it binds is not known.

The rearrangement joins TRBV7-3 to TRBJ1-5, with 10 nucleotides matching TRBD1. The TCR originated in a woman under 30 with Graves' ophthalmopathy. The sequenced sample was blood. The CDR3 nucleotides read TGTGCCAGCAGCCCGACCGGGACAGGGGTGAACCAGCCCCAGCATTTT. This encodes CASSPTGTGVNQPQHF.